The sequence of this T cell receptor (beta chain) was determined in a study of T cell changes during pregnancy in multiple sclerosis. Only in-frame clones appear in the TCRdb table, and some are missing; sequencing was by immunoSEQ multiplex PCR. The profile shows tens of thousands of clones, 88% of them singletons. The CDR3 has 15 residues. Germline loops: CDR1 SGDLS, CDR2 YYNGEE. Trimming at V came to 4 bases and at J to 6 bases, leaving 8 bases not matched to a gene. The receptor was derived from a female donor in good health, enrolled as a control in a pregnancy study. V usage is TRBV9 and J usage is TRBJ2-1; 9 bases align to TRBD2. The specimen was CD8+ T cells from peripheral blood mononuclear cells, collected after pregnancy. CDR3 protein: CASSIGLASGNEQFF. Written as DNA, the CDR3 is TGTGCCAGCAGCATAGGACTAGCGTCTGGCAATGAGCAGTTCTTC.